A selection of T cell receptor beta chains follows, all from one sample in a study of blood T cells in healthy people across ages. TCRdb reprocessed the 5' RACE reads via MiXCR and lists one record per CDR3 protein. The sample comprises 1.5 million to 2 million distinct CDR3 sequences, about 35% of which are singletons, and over 9% rests with the top ten. The sequencing sample was made of blood. These receptors were obtained from a woman in her 30s in good health. Both conserved end residues are part of each CDR3.

CDR3aa,v_gene,j_gene
CASSQVVREGLFF,TRBV3-1,TRBJ2-1
CASSFGSNVYEQYF,TRBV28,.
CASSKLAGGPEQYF,TRBV4-1,TRBJ2-7
CSVAGTGAETQYF,TRBV29-1,TRBJ2-5
CASSPGTGGTYTQYF,TRBV6-5,TRBJ2-3
CASSIGLAAYNEQFF,TRBV13,TRBJ2-1
CASGRTSRETQYF,TRBV27,TRBJ2-5
CSASTGQGNQPQHF,TRBV20-1,TRBJ1-5
CASREGYEQYF,TRBV2,TRBJ2-7
CASSFKRVRYNEQFF,TRBV28,TRBJ2-1
CASSPGVDQPQHF,TRBV5-1,TRBJ1-5
CASGVTGEYNEQFF,TRBV5-1,TRBJ2-1
CASRQSSSGVYEQYF,TRBV6-5,TRBJ2-7
CSARGQGGSGSQFF,TRBV20-1,TRBJ2-1
CASSLGTSGSLGSSYNEQFF,TRBV7-2,TRBJ2-1
CASSEYLGQGDGYTF,TRBV25-1,TRBJ1-2
CASSSQRGALYNEQFF,TRBV11-2,TRBJ2-1
CASSPSGGKHYEQYF,TRBV6-5,.
CSVEEGIPVSTDTQYF,TRBV29-1,TRBJ2-3
CASSLVTSASYNEQFF,TRBV12-3/TRBV12-4,TRBJ2-1
CASSLPATKYQETQYF,TRBV12-3/TRBV12-4,TRBJ2-5
CSVKTGGETQYF,TRBV29-1,TRBJ2-5
CASSLDAARGLYEQYF,TRBV7-2,TRBJ2-7
CSVLGEKLFF,TRBV29-1,TRBJ1-4
CSARDRNRIMNTEAFF,TRBV20-1,TRBJ1-1
CASSSGHRSGNTIYF,TRBV7-9,TRBJ1-3
CSARGAWKAFF,TRBV20-1,TRBJ1-1
CASSLTGGRLTDTQYF,TRBV5-1,TRBJ2-3
CASSQLTSGSYNEQFF,TRBV4-2,TRBJ2-1
CASSVEGTPSYNEQFF,TRBV9,TRBJ2-1
CASRLRQGGTDTQYF,TRBV2,TRBJ2-3
CSAVVAGGHSSTDTQYF,TRBV20-1,TRBJ2-3
CASSSPSLYSRGEQYF,TRBV27,TRBJ2-7
CASSQAGADTRGGYTF,TRBV3-1,TRBJ1-2
CASSPLGGETYEQYF,TRBV5-1,TRBJ2-7
CASSSPGVDYEQYF,TRBV28,TRBJ2-7
CSARAGDRTYPSGAPTDTQYF,TRBV20-1,TRBJ2-3
CASSQDGTGALEQYF,TRBV3-1,TRBJ2-7
CASSTATYNEQFF,TRBV9,TRBJ2-1
CATSRDTSPAEQYF,TRBV15,TRBJ2-7
CASTFEGRGDTQYF,TRBV7-2,TRBJ2-3
CASSRGRLNTEAFF,TRBV7-8,TRBJ1-1
CSARGSESYNEQFF,TRBV20-1,TRBJ2-1
CATEISGADTQYF,TRBV11-1,TRBJ2-3
CASSQLGGASSYNEQFF,TRBV5-1,TRBJ2-1
CASSLVRTSGRSLLDNEQFF,TRBV7-2,TRBJ2-1
CASSQDWAETQYF,TRBV4-1,TRBJ2-5
CASRPTEERTDTQYF,TRBV3-1,TRBJ2-3
CSARDGTGETQYF,TRBV20-1,TRBJ2-5